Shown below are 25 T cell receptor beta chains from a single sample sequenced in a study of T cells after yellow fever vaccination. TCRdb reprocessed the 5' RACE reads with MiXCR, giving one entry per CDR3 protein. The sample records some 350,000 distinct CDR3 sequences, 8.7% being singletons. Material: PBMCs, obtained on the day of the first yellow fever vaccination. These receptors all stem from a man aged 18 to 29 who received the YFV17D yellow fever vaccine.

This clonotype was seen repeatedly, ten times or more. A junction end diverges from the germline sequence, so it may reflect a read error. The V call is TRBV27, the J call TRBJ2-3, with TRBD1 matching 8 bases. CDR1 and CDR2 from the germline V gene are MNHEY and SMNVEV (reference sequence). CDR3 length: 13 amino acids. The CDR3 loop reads CVSRGLGTDTQYF. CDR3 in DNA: TGTGTCAGCAGGGGGCTGGGCACAGATACGCAGTATTTT.

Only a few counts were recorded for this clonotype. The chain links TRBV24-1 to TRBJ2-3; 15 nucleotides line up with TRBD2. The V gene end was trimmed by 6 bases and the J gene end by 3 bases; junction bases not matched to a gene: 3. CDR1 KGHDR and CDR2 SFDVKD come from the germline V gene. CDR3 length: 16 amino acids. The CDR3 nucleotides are TGTGCCACCAGTCCGGGACTAGCGGGGGGAACAGATACGCAGTATTTT. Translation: CATSPGLAGGTDTQYF.

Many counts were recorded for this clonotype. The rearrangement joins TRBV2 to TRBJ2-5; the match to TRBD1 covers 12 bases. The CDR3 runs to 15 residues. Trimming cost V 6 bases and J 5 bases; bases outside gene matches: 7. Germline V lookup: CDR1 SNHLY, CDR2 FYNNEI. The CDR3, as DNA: TGTGCCAGCAGAACCGGGACAGGGGGCGTGGAGACCCAGTACTTC. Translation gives CASRTGTGGVETQYF.

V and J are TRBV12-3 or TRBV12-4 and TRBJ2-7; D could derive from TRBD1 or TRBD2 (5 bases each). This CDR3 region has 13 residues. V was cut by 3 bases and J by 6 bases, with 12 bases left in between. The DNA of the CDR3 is TGTGCCAGCAGTTTGGGCTCAGGGAGCGAGCAGTACTTC. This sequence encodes CASSLGSGSEQYF.

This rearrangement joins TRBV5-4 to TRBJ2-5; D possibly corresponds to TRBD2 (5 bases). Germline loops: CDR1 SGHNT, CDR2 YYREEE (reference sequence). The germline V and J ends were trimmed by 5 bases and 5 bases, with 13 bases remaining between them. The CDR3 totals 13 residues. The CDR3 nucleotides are TGTGCCAGCAGTGGTTTTTGGGAGGAGACCCAGTACTTC. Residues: CASSGFWEETQYF.

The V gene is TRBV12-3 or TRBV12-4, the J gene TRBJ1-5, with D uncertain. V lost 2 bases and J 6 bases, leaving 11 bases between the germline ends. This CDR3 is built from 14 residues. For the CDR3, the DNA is TGTGCCAGCAGTTTACTGGGGTTGGGTCAGCCCCAGCATTTT. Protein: CASSLLGLGQPQHF.

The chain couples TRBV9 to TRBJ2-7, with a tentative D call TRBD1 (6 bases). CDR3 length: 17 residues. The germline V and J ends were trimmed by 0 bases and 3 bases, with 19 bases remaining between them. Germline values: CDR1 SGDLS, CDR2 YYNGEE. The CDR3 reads CASSVGAGAPSFYEQYF. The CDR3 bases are TGTGCCAGCAGCGTAGGGGCAGGGGCCCCCTCCTTCTACGAGCAGTACTTC.

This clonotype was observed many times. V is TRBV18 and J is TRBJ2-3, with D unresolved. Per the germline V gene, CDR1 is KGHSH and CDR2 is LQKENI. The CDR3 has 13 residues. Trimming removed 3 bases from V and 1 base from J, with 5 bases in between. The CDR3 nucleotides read TGTGCCAGCTCACCCCAGGGCACAGATACGCAGTATTTT. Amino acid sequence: CASSPQGTDTQYF.

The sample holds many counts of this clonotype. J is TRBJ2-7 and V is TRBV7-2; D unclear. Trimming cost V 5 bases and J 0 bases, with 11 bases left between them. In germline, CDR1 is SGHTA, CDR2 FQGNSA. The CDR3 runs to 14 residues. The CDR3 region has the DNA TGTGCCAGCAGCCAAGGACCCAGCTCCTACGAGCAGTACTTC. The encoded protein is CASSQGPSSYEQYF.

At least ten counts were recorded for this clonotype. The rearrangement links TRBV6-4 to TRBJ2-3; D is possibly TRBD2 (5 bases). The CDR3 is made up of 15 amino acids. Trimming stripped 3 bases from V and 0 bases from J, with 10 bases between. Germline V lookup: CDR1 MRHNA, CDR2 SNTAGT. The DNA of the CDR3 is TGTGCCAGCAGTGAAGAGGGATCTAGCACAGATACGCAGTATTTT. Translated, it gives CASSEEGSSTDTQYF.

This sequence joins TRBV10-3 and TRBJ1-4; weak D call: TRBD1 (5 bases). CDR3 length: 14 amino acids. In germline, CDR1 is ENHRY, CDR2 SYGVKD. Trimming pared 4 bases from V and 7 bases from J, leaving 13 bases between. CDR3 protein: CAISGSGEVEKLFF. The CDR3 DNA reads TGTGCCATCAGTGGATCGGGGGAAGTTGAAAAACTGTTTTTT.

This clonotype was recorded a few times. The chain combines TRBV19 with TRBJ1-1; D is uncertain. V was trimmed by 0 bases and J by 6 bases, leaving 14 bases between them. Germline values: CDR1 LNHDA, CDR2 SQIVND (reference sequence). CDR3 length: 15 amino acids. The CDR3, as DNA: TGTGCCAGTAGTATAGAGAAGGGCCTCCGCGCTGAAGCTTTCTTT. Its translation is CASSIEKGLRAEAFF.

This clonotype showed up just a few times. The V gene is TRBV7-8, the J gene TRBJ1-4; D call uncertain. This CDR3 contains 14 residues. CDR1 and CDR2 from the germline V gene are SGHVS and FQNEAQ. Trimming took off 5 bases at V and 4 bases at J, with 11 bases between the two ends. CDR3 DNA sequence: TGTGCCAGCAGCCCTTTGCGGTTTAATGAAAAACTGTTTTTT. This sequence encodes CASSPLRFNEKLFF. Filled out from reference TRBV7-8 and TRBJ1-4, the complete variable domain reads GAGVSQSPRYKVAKRGQDVALRCDPISGHVSLFWYQQALGQGPEFLTYFQNEAQLDKSGLPSDRFFAERPEGSVSTLKIQRTQQEDSAVYLCASSPLRFNEKLFFGSGTQLSVL.

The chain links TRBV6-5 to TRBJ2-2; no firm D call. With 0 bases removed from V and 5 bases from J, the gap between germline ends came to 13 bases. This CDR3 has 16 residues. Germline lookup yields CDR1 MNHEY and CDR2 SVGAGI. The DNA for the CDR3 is TGTGCCAGCAGTTACTCTTCCTTAAGACCGACCGGGGAGCTGTTTTTT. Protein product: CASSYSSLRPTGELFF.

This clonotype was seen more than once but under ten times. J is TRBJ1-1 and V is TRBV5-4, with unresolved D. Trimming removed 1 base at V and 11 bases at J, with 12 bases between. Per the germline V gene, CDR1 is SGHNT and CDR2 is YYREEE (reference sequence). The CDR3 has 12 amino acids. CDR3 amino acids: CASSLPSQGAFF. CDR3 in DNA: TGTGCCAGCAGCTTGCCGAGCCAAGGGGCTTTCTTT.

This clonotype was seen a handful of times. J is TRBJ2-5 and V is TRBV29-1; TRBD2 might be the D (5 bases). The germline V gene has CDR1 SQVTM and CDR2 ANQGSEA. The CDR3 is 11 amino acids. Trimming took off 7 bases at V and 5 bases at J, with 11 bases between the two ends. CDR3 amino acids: CSARPGETQYF. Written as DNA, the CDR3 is TGCAGCGCCCGGCCGGGGGAGACCCAGTACTTC.

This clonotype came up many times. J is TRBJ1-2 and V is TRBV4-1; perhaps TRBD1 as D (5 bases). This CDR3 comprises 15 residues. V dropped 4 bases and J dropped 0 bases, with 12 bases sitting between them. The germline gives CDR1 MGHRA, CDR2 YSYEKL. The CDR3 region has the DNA TGCGCCAGCAGCCTTGGGGGGGGAACTAACTATGGCTACACCTTC. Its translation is CASSLGGGTNYGYTF.

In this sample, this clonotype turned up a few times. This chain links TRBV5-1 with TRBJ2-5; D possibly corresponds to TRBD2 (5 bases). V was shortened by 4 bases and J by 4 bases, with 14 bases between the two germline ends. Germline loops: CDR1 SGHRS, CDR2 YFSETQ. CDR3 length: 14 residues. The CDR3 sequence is CASSVGLERETQYF. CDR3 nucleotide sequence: TGCGCCAGCAGCGTCGGACTTGAGAGAGAGACCCAGTACTTC.

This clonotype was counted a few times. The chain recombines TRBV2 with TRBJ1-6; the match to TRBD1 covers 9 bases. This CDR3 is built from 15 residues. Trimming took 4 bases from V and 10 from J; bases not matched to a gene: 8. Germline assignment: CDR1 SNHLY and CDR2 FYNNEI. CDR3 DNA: TGTGCCAGCAGTGTTCTGGGACAGGGACAATCACCCCTCCACTTT. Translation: CASSVLGQGQSPLHF.

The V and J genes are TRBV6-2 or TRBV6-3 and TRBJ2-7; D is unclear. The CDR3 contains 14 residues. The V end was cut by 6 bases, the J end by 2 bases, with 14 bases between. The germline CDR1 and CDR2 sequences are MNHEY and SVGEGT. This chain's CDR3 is CASRATEMTYEQYV. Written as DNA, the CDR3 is TGTGCCAGCAGGGCTACAGAGATGACCTACGAGCAGTACGTC.

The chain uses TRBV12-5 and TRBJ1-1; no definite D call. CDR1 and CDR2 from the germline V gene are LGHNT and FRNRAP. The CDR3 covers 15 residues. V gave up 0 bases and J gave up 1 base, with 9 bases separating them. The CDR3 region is CASGLVLGRNTEAFF. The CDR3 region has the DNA TGTGCTAGTGGTTTGGTACTTGGACGGAACACTGAAGCTTTCTTT.

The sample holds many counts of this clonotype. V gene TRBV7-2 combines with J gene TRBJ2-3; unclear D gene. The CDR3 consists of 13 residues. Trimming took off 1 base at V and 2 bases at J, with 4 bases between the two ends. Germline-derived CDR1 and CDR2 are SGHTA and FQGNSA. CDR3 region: CASSLGFTDTQYF. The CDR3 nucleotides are TGTGCCAGCAGCTTAGGCTTCACAGATACGCAGTATTTT.

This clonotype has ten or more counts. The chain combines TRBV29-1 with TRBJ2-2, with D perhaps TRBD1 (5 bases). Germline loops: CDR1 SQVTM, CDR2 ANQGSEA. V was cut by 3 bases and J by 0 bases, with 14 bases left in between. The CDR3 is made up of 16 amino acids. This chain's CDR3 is CSVEVGLSANTGELFF. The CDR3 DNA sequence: TGCAGCGTTGAGGTGGGGCTTTCAGCGAACACCGGGGAGCTGTTTTTT.

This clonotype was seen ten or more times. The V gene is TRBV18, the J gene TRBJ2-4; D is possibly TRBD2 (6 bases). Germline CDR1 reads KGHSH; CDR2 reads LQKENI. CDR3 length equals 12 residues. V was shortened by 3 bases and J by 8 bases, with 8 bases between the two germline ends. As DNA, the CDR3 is TGTGCCAGCTCACCTGGGGAGGACATTCAGTACTTC. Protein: CASSPGEDIQYF.

CDR3 DNA sequence: TGCAGTGCTGTAACTCAACCGGGCGGCGAGCAGTACTTC. This gives the protein CSAVTQPGGEQYF. This chain uses TRBV20-1 with TRBJ2-7, with D hard to call. Trimming shortened V by 5 bases and J by 6 bases, and 17 bases separated the two germline ends. The CDR3 is 13 amino acids. From germline, CDR1 is DFQATT and CDR2 SNEGSKA (reference sequence).